The 13 T cell receptor beta chains in this list originate from one sample, sequenced in a study of shared clonotypes between healthy human individuals (dated by TCRdb to the early 2020s). Library preparation used the immunoSEQ multiplex PCR assay. Drawn from immuneACCESS, this table holds only the in-frame rearrangements with V and J called that TCRdb kept. Clones are partly lost; checked studies trace under half to an unresolved V gene and leave the rest unexplained. In all, the sample holds over a million clones, and roughly 96% of those were seen once. Roughly 1.1% of the sample is taken by the ten largest. The sample consisted of naive CD4+ T cells sorted from blood. This sample's cell subset or site label indicates: CD45RA+ positively selected. These receptors were collected from a man aged 25-45 years in good health.

The chain couples TRBV10-3 to TRBJ1-1; TRBD1 aligns across 7 bases. Germline V lookup: CDR1 ENHRY, CDR2 SYGVKD. Trimming at V came to 6 bases and at J to 10 bases, leaving 14 bases not matched to a gene. The CDR3 runs 14 residues. The CDR3 bases are TGTGCCATCAGAACTGACAGGGCAGGCGTGGGAGCTTTCTTT. Protein product: CAIRTDRAGVGAFF.

This rearrangement joins TRBV19 to TRBJ2-1; 7 bases are shared with TRBD2. From germline, CDR1 is LNHDA and CDR2 SQIVND (reference sequence). The CDR3 loop spans 12 amino acids. Trimming took 5 bases from V and 8 from J; bases not matched to a gene: 3. This CDR3 reads CASSRRGDEQFF. DNA of the CDR3: TGTGCCAGTAGTCGCCGGGGGGATGAGCAGTTCTTC.

In this sample, this clone turned up a few times. The rearrangement uses TRBV2 and TRBJ1-2, with D uncertain. From germline, CDR1 is SNHLY and CDR2 FYNNEI. CDR3 length equals 12 residues. V gave up 3 bases and J gave up 0 bases, with 2 bases separating them. The CDR3 sequence: CASSETNYGYTF. In DNA form, the CDR3 reads TGTGCCAGCAGTGAGACTAACTATGGCTACACCTTC. Full variable domain (outside the CDR3, taken from reference TRBV2 and TRBJ1-2): EPEVTQTPSHQVTQMGQEVILRCVPISNHLYFYWYRQILGQKVEFLVSFYNNEISEKSEIFDDQFSVERPDGSNFTLKIRSTKLEDSAMYFCASSETNYGYTFGSGTRLTVV.

The chain couples TRBV9 to TRBJ1-4; 9 bases map to TRBD1. The CDR3 is 17 residues long. The J segment lost 8 bases and the V segment lost 5 bases, leaving 16 bases of the junction unmatched. Germline CDR1 is SGDLS and CDR2 is YYNGEE. The CDR3 nucleotides read TGTGCCAGCAGAGACCGGGACAGGGAGATGAGTTACGAAAAACTGTTTTTT. Protein sequence: CASRDRDREMSYEKLFF.

The J gene is TRBJ2-1, the V gene TRBV11-2; 8 positions agree with TRBD2. The CDR3 is made up of 16 amino acids. Germline values: CDR1 SGHAT, CDR2 FQNNGV. V gave up 1 base and J gave up 7 bases; unmatched junction bases: 9. CDR3 sequence: CASSLVAGGLENEQFF. CDR3 coding DNA: TGTGCCAGCAGCTTAGTTGCGGGAGGACTAGAGAATGAGCAGTTCTTC.

V gene TRBV7-2 combines with J gene TRBJ1-2; TRBD1 agrees at 7 bases. The ends lost 10 bases at V and 2 bases at J; junction bases unmatched: 10. The CDR3 covers 14 residues. CDR1 SGHTA and CDR2 FQGNSA come from the germline V gene. CDR3 region: CATSPPGQNYGYTF. Written as DNA, the CDR3 is TGTGCCACCTCACCCCCGGGACAGAACTATGGCTACACCTTC.

This chain joins TRBV7-9 and TRBJ2-5; 10 positions agree with TRBD2. Looked up from germline, CDR1 is SEHNR and CDR2 is FQNEAQ (reference sequence). J lost 4 bases, V lost 5 bases, and 1 base had no gene match. This CDR3 is 13 amino acids long. CDR3 amino acids: CASSRLAGETQYF. For the CDR3, the DNA is TGTGCCAGCAGCCGACTAGCGGGAGAGACCCAGTACTTC.

This chain joins TRBV18 and TRBJ2-1, with D tentatively TRBD2 (6 bases). Germline V CDR1 and CDR2: KGHSH, LQKENI. Trimming stripped 5 bases from V and 4 bases from J, with 15 bases between. The CDR3 is made up of 15 amino acids. CDR3 residues: CASSLGGSLYNEQFF. For the CDR3, the DNA is TGTGCCAGCTCATTAGGAGGGAGTCTTTACAATGAGCAGTTCTTC.

The V and J genes are TRBV30 and TRBJ1-5; D is ambiguous. Germline V gene sequence: CDR1 GTSNPN, CDR2 SVGIG (reference sequence). Trimming stripped 0 bases from V and 0 bases from J, with 6 bases between. The CDR3 consists of 14 residues. The CDR3 is CAWSVGYSNQPQHF. The CDR3 DNA is TGTGCCTGGAGTGTGGGGTATAGCAATCAGCCCCAGCATTTT. The whole variable domain, filled in from reference TRBV30 and TRBJ1-5, reads SQTIHQWPATLVQPVGSPLSLECTVEGTSNPNLYWYRQAAGRGLQLLFYSVGIGQISSEVPQNLSASRPQDRQFILSSKKLLLSDSGFYLCAWSVGYSNQPQHFGDGTRLSIL.

The chain combines TRBV7-9 with TRBJ1-1; 9 bases fit TRBD1. The ends lost 6 bases at V and 6 bases at J; junction bases unmatched: 5. Germline V CDR1 and CDR2: SEHNR, FQNEAQ (reference sequence). This CDR3 region has 13 residues. CDR3 residues: CASRLQGAAEAFF. The CDR3 coding sequence is TGTGCCAGCAGGTTACAGGGGGCCGCTGAAGCTTTCTTT.

The chain has TRBV10-3 and TRBJ2-3; 7 bases line up with TRBD1. The CDR3 is 16 amino acids. With 0 bases clipped from V and 4 bases from J, the junction kept 7 bases outside the gene matches. Germline V gene lookup returns CDR1 ENHRY and CDR2 SYGVKD. CDR3 protein: CAISESATGWADTQYF. The CDR3 DNA sequence: TGTGCCATCAGTGAGTCCGCGACAGGGTGGGCAGATACGCAGTATTTT.

The chain recombines TRBV4-3 with TRBJ2-2, with D perhaps matching TRBD1 (6 bases). Germline values: CDR1 LGHNA, CDR2 YSLEER. V was cut by 5 bases and J by 5 bases, with 21 bases left in between. The CDR3 covers 17 residues. CDR3 sequence: CASSNLQGSYITGELFF. CDR3 DNA: TGCGCCAGCAGCAACCTACAGGGTTCTTATATTACCGGGGAGCTGTTTTTT.

V gene TRBV5-1 combines with J gene TRBJ2-1; 7 nucleotides match TRBD1. Germline CDR1 is SGHRS and CDR2 is YFSETQ. The V gene end was trimmed by 4 bases and the J gene end by 4 bases; junction bases not matched to a gene: 8. This CDR3 contains 15 residues. This CDR3 reads CASSQGQIIYNEQFF. The CDR3 DNA reads as TGCGCCAGCAGCCAGGGACAGATTATTTACAATGAGCAGTTCTTC.